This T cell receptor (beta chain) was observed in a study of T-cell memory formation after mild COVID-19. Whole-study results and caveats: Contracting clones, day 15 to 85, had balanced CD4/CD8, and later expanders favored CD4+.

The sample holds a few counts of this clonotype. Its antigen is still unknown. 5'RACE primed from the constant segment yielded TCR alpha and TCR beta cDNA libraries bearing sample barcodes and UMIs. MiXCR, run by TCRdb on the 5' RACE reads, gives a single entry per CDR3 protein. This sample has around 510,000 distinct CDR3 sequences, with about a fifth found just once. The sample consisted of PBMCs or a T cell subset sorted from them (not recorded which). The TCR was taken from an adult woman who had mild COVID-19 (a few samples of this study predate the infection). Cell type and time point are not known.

The CDR3 bases are TGTGCCAGCAGCTTAGGCCTTCACGGGAGGAACACTGAAGCTTTCTTT. This encodes CASSLGLHGRNTEAFF. The chain is built from TRBV13 and TRBJ1-1; D unresolved. The V gene's germline CDR1 is PRHDT and CDR2 FYEKMQ (reference sequence). This CDR3 spans 16 amino acids. Trimming removed 0 bases from V and 1 base from J, with 12 bases in between. The complete variable domain, with remaining parts taken from reference TRBV13 and TRBJ1-1, reads AAGVIQSPRHLIKEKRETATLKCYPIPRHDTVYWYQQGPGQDPQFLISFYEKMQSDKGSIPDRFSAQQFSDYHSELNMSSLELGDSALYFCASSLGLHGRNTEAFFGQGTRLTVV.